The present T cell receptor (beta chain) was sequenced within a study of OX40 agonist ivuxolimab in advanced cancers. Study details: Having had anti-PD-1, anti-PD-L1 or anti-CTLA-4 therapy before was allowed, and under 50% had some. Overall study results and limits: Among the nonresponders, some also had low normalized T-cell clonal expansion. Both blood CD4+ and CD8+ T cells showed clonal growth by week 6 at 0.1 to 3.0 mg/kg.

With respect to this clone: Its antigen is unknown. Relative to the germline gene, one junction end is altered; a read error may explain this.

Only in-frame clones appear in the TCRdb table, and some are missing; sequencing was by immunoSEQ multiplex PCR. The repertoire holds tens of thousands of clones, about 88% seen once, with 4% to 4.5% in the top ten. The input for sequencing was CD4+ or CD8+ T cells sorted from blood, taken in a trial of the OX40 agonist ivuxolimab. The sequence derives from an adult with an advanced solid tumor such as melanoma, head and neck, liver or kidney cancer.

The CDR3 is CASLPPRDVKVIF. CDR3 nucleotide sequence: TGTGCCAGCCTCCCCCCGCGTGACGTGAAGGTTATCTTC. The chain combines TRBV25-1 with TRBJ2-1; D call uncertain. The CDR3 is 13 residues long. The V gene's germline CDR1 is MGHDK and CDR2 SYGVNS.